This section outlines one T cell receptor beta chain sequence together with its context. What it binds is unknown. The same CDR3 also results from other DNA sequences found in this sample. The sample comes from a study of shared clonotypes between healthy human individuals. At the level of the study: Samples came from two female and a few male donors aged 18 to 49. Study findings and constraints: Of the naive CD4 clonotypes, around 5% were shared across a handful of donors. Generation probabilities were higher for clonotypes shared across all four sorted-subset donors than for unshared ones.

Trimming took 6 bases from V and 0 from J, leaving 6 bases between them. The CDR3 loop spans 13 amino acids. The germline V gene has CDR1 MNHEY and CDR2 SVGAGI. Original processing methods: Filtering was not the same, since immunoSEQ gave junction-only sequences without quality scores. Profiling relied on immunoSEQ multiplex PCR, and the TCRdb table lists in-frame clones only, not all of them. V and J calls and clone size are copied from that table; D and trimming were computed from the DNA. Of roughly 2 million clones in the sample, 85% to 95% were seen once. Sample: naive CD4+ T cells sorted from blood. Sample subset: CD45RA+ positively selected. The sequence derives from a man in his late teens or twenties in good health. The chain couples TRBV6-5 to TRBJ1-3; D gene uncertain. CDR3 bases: TGTGCCAGCAGGAGGGACTCTGGAAACACCATATATTTT. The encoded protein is CASRRDSGNTIYF.